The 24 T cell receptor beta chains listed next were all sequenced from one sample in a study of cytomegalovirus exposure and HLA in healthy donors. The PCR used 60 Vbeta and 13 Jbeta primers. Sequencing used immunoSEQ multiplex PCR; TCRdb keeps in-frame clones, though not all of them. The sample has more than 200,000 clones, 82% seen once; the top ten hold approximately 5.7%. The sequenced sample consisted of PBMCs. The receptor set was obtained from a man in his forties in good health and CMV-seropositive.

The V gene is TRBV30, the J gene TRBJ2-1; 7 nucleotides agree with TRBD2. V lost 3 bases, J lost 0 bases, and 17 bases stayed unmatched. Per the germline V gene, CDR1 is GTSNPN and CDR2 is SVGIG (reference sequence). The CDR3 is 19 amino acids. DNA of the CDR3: TGTGCCTGGAGGGCCCTCGTTTCAAGCGGGAAGAGCTCCTACAATGAGCAGTTCTTC. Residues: CAWRALVSSGKSSYNEQFF.

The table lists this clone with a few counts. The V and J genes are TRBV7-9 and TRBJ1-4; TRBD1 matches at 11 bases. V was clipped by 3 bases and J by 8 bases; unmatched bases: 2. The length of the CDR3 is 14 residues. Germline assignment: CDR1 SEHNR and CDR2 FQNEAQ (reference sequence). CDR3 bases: TGTGCCAGCAGCTTTGGGACAGGGGGGGAAAAACTGTTTTTT. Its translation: CASSFGTGGEKLFF.

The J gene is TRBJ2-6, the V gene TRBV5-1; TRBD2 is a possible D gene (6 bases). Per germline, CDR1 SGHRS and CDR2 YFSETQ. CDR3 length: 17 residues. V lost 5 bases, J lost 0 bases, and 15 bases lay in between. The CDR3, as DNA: TGCGCCAGCAGTTTAGGCGGGACCTACTCTGGGGCCAACGTCCTGACTTTC. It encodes CASSLGGTYSGANVLTF.

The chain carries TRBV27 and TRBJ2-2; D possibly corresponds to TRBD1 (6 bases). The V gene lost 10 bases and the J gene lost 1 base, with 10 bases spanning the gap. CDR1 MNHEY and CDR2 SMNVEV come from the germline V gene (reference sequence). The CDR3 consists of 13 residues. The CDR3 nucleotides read TGTGCCACGTGGGGGCAGAACACCGGGGAGCTGTTTTTT. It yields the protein CATWGQNTGELFF.

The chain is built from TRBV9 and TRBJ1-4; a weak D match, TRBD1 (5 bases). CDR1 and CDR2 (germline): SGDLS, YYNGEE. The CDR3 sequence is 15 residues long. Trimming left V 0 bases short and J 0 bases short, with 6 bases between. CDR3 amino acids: CASSVGQTTNEKLFF. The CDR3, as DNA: TGTGCCAGCAGCGTAGGACAGACAACTAATGAAAAACTGTTTTTT.

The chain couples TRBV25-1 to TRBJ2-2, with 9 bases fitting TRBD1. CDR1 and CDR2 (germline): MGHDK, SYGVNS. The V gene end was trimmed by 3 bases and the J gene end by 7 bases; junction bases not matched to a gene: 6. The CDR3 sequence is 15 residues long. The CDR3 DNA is TGTGCCAGCAGTGACTGGGACAGGGCGGACGGGGAGCTGTTTTTT. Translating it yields CASSDWDRADGELFF.

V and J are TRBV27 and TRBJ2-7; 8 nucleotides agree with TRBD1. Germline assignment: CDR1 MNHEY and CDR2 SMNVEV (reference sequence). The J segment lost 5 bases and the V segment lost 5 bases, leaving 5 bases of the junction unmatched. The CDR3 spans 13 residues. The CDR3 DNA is TGTGCCAGCAGTCTGGACAGGGCCCACGAGCAGTACTTC. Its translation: CASSLDRAHEQYF.

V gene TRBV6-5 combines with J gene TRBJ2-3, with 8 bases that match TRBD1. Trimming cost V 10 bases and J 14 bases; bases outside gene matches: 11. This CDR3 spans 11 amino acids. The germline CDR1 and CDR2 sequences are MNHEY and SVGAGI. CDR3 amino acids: CATYQGATVYF. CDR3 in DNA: TGTGCCACATATCAGGGGGCTACAGTGTATTTT.

CDR3 DNA sequence: TGTGCCAGCAGCTTGCCCCGGGACACCTACGAGCAGTACTTC. It yields the protein CASSLPRDTYEQYF. V and J are TRBV5-8 and TRBJ2-7, with D tentatively TRBD1 (6 bases). The CDR3 contains 14 residues. Trimming cost V 1 base and J 2 bases, with 10 bases left between them. From germline, CDR1 is SGHTS and CDR2 YDEGEE.

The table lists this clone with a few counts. In DNA, the CDR3 is TGTGCCAGCGGTCCCGGGACTAGCGGGTTCTACGAGCAGTACTTC. This translates into CASGPGTSGFYEQYF. The V call is TRBV28, the J call TRBJ2-7; TRBD2 matches 12 bases. The CDR3 is 15 amino acids. CDR1 is MDHEN, CDR2 SYDVKM, per germline. After removal of 8 bases from V and 3 bases from J, the junction contained 8 bases not matched to a gene.

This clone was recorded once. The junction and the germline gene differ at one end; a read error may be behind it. CDR3 sequence reads: CASSSSGYNRPQHF. In DNA, the CDR3 is TGTGCCAGCAGCTCATCGGGGTACAATCGGCCCCAGCATTTT. This chain links TRBV5-8 with TRBJ1-5; the D is unclear. Germline CDR1 is SGHTS and CDR2 is YDEGEE. CDR3 length equals 14 residues.

DNA for the CDR3: TGCAGCGTGAGTAGCACTGAAGCTTTCTTT. Translated: CSVSSTEAFF. The chain combines TRBV29-1 with TRBJ1-1; D remains unclear. The CDR3 has 10 residues. Germline V lookup: CDR1 SQVTM, CDR2 ANQGSEA. With 6 bases removed from V and 4 bases from J, the gap between germline ends came to 6 bases.

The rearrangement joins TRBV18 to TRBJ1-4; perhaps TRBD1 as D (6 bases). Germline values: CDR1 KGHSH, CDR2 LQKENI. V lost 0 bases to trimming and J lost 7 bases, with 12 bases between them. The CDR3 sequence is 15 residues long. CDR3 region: CASSPPAGAVEKLFF. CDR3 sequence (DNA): TGTGCCAGCTCACCACCGGCGGGGGCGGTTGAAAAACTGTTTTTT.

The CDR3 DNA sequence: TGTGCCAGCGCTCCGTCAGGGGCAGTCAATTCACCCCTCCACTTT. It specifies CASAPSGAVNSPLHF. The chain joins TRBV9 to TRBJ1-6; possible D gene TRBD1, 6 bases. The CDR3 contains 15 residues. Germline assignment: CDR1 SGDLS and CDR2 YYNGEE. V lost 7 bases, J lost 7 bases, and 18 bases lay in between.

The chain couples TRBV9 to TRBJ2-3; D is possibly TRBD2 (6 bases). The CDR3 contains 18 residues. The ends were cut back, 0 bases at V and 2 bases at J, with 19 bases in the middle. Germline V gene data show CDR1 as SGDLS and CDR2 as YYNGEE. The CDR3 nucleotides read TGTGCCAGCAGCGTAGCTACCGGGGCGGGAAGGGTCACAGATACGCAGTATTTT. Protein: CASSVATGAGRVTDTQYF. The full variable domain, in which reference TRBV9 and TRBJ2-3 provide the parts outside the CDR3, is DSGVTQTPKHLITATGQRVTLRCSPRSGDLSVYWYQQSLDQGLQFLIQYYNGEERAKGNILERFSAQQFPDLHSELNLSSLELGDSALYFCASSVATGAGRVTDTQYFGPGTRLTVL.

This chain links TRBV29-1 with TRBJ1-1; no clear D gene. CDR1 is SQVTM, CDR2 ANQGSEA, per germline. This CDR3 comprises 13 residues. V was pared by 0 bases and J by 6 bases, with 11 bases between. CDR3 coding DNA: TGCAGCGTTGAAGATGGAGGTTTGTCTGAAGCTTTCTTT. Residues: CSVEDGGLSEAFF.

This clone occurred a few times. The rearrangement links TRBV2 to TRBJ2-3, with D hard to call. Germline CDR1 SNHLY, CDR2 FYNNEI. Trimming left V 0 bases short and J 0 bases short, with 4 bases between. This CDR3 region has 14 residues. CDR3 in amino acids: CASSEALSTDTQYF. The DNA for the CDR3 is TGTGCCAGCAGTGAAGCCCTTAGCACAGATACGCAGTATTTT. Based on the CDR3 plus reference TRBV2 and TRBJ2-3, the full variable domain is EPEVTQTPSHQVTQMGQEVILRCVPISNHLYFYWYRQILGQKVEFLVSFYNNEISEKSEIFDDQFSVERPDGSNFTLKIRSTKLEDSAMYFCASSEALSTDTQYFGPGTRLTVL.

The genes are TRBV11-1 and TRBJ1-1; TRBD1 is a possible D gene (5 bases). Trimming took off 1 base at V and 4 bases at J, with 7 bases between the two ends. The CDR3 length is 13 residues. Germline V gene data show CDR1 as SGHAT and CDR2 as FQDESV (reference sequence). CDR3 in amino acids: CASSLERGTEAFF. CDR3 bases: TGTGCCAGCAGCTTAGAAAGGGGCACTGAAGCTTTCTTT.

CDR3 sequence: CASSFKGGVGYTF. The CDR3 bases are TGTGCCAGCAGCTTTAAAGGGGGAGTTGGCTACACCTTC. The chain joins TRBV5-4 to TRBJ1-2, with a possible D match to TRBD1 (6 bases). CDR3 length: 13 amino acids. The germline CDR1 and CDR2 sequences are SGHNT and YYREEE (reference sequence). Trimming stripped 2 bases from V and 7 bases from J, with 12 bases between.

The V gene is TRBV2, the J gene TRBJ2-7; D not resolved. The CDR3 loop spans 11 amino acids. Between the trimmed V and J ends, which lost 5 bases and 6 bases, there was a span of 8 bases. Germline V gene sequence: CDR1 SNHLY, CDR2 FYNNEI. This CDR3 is CASSTRGEQYF. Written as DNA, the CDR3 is TGTGCCAGCAGTACCCGAGGCGAGCAGTACTTC.

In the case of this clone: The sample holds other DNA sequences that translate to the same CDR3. In nucleotides, the CDR3 is TGTGCCAGCAGCTTGGACTTAGCGGGAAGCTCCTACAATGAGCAGTTCTTC. It specifies CASSLDLAGSSYNEQFF. The rearrangement links TRBV5-4 to TRBJ2-1; 8 bases line up with TRBD2. This CDR3 is built from 17 residues. After removal of 0 bases from V and 0 bases from J, the junction contained 5 bases not matched to a gene. Germline CDR1 and CDR2: SGHNT and YYREEE (reference sequence).

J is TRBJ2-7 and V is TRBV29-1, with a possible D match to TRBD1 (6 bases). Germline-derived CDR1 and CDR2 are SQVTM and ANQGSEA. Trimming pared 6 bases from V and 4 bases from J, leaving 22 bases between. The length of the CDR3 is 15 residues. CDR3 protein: CSVGASVEGRYEQYF. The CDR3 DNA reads TGCAGCGTGGGGGCCTCGGTTGAGGGTCGGTACGAGCAGTACTTC.

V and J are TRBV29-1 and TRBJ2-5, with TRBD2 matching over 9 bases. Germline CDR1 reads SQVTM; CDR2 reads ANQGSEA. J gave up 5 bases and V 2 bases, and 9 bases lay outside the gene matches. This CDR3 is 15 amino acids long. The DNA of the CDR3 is TGCAGCGTTGAATCGACTAGCGGTTTAGGGGAGACCCAGTACTTC. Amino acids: CSVESTSGLGETQYF.

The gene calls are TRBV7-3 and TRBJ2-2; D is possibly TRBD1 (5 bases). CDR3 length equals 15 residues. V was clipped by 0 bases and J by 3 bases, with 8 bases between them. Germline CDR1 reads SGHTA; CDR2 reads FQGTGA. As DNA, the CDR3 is TGTGCCAGCAGCTTAACGGCAGGGTACACCGGGGAGCTGTTTTTT. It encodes CASSLTAGYTGELFF.